This TCR beta chain was captured by sequencing in a study of tumor and adjacent non-tumor tissue in lung cancer. Study summary: On average, productive TCRbeta reads reached about 4.17 million per sample. Study-level findings and limits: Tumor tissue had significantly higher TCR diversity than normal lung.

The sample holds many counts of this clonotype. Its target is not known. No cell sorting was done before RNA was extracted from the tissue. Distant lung tissue was collected more than 3 cm away from the tumor edge. Three rounds of nested PCR, following a modified ARM-PCR protocol, produced the TCRbeta library. TCRdb re-analysed the multiplex PCR reads in MiXCR, keeping a single row per CDR3 protein. The sample shows around 99,000 distinct CDR3 sequences, 62% of them seen only once. Germline lookup yields CDR1 SGHAT and CDR2 FQNNGV. Germline trimming cut 1 base from V and 4 bases from J; bases unmatched to any gene: 20. The CDR3 length is 21 residues.

This chain links TRBV11-2 with TRBJ2-3, with 10 bases that match TRBD2. The sequence was obtained from a man aged 55-75 years with non-small cell lung cancer. Specimen: distant non-tumor lung tissue. The DNA of the CDR3 is TGTGCCAGCAGCTTAGTCCTCAGGGCTAGCGGGGGCCTCTCTAAAGCAGATACGCAGTATTTT. Residues: CASSLVLRASGGLSKADTQYF.